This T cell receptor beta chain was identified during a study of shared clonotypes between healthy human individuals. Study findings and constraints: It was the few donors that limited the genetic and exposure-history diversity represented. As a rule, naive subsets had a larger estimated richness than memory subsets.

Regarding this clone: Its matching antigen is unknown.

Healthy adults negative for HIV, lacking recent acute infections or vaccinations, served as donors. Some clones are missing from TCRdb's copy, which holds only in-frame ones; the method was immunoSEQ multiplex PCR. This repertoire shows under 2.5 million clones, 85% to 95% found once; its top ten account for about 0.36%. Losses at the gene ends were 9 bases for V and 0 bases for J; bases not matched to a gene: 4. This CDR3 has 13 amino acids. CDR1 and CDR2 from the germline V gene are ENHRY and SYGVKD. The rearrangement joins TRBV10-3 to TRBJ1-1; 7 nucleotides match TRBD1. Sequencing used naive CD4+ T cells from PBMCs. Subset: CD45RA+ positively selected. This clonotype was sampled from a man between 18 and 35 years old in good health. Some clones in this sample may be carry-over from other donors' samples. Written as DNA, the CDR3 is TGTGCCATAACAGGGGACATGAACACTGAAGCTTTCTTT. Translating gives CAITGDMNTEAFF.